This T cell receptor (beta chain) was retrieved from a study of PD-1 blockade in mismatch repair-deficient tumors. Across the study: Patients had 12 to 13 mismatch repair-deficient cancer types and were previously treated and progressing.

Germline values: CDR1 SNHLY, CDR2 FYNNEI. The CDR3 loop spans 14 amino acids. The J segment lost 1 base and the V segment lost 10 bases, leaving 8 bases of the junction unmatched. Findings and limits, study-wide: After pembrolizumab, tumor-resident clones rose rapidly, then generally contracted before radiologic responses.

Details on this clone: Its antigen is unknown.

The method was immunoSEQ multiplex PCR; TCRdb's version includes in-frame clones alone and lacks a portion of them. The top ten hold approximately 2.7% of the sample, which has tens of thousands of clones, over 70% seen once. Mismatch repair deficiency was confirmed in all patients, by PCR or immunohistochemistry. Three pembrolizumab responders had their TCRs sequenced. The rearrangement uses TRBV2 and TRBJ2-5; TRBD1 agrees at 8 bases. Material: peripheral blood, obtained 12 weeks after starting pembrolizumab. The source is an adult with mismatch repair-deficient cancer. For the CDR3, the DNA is TGTGCCACACTCCGGGACAGGACCCAAGAGACCCAGTACTTC. It translates to CATLRDRTQETQYF. Full variable domain (outside the CDR3, taken from reference TRBV2 and TRBJ2-5): EPEVTQTPSHQVTQMGQEVILRCVPISNHLYFYWYRQILGQKVEFLVSFYNNEISEKSEIFDDQFSVERPDGSNFTLKIRSTKLEDSAMYFCATLRDRTQETQYFGPGTRLLVL.